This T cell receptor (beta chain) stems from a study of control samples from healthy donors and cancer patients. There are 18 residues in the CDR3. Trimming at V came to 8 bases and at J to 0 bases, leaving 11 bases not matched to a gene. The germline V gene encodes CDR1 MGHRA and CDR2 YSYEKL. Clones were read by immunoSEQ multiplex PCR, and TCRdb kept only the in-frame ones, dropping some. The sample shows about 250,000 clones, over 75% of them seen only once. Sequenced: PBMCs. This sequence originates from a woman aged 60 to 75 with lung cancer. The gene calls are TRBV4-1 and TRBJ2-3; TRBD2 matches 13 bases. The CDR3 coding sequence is TGCGCCAGCGCCCCGGGACTAGCGGGGAAATATAGCACAGATACGCAGTATTTT. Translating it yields CASAPGLAGKYSTDTQYF.